Listed below are T cell receptor beta chains from one sample, sequenced in a study of control samples from healthy donors and cancer patients. Sequenced by immunoSEQ multiplex PCR; TCRdb stores in-frame clones only, minus some. The sample carries 150,000 to 200,000 clones, over 80% recorded once. Sequencing used blood. Receptors originate from a man between 18 and 29 years old in good health. CDR3s include the opening cysteine and the closing phenylalanine or tryptophan. A D gene is named only where the DNA matches it firmly. Clone size is stated in some rows and not others, as once, few, many or a class when expanded.

. | TRBJ2-1 | . | TRBV9 | TGTGCCAGCAGCGTTAGCTTTGGGGGGCGCGACTCCTACAATGAGCAGTTCTTC | CASSVSFGGRDSYNEQFF
. | TRBJ2-4 | . | TRBV2 | TGTGCCAGCAGTGACCGGGGGCAAAACATTCAGTACTTC | CASSDRGQNIQYF
TRBD1 | TRBJ2-5 | . | TRBV18 | TGTGCCAGCTCACCAGGACAGGGAATCTCGCCCTACTTC | CASSPGQGISPYF
TRBD1 | TRBJ1-1 | . | TRBV12-5 | TGTGCTAGTGGTCCCGCCCAGGGGGCACGGGAAGCTTTCTTT | CASGPAQGAREAFF
. | TRBJ1-2 | . | TRBV6-5 | TGTGCCAGCAGTCGCGGACTCCCATTCTATGGCTACACCTTC | CASSRGLPFYGYTF
. | TRBJ1-1 | . | TRBV27 | TGTGCCAGCAGTCTTGGACCCAACACTGAAGCTTTCTTT | CASSLGPNTEAFF
. | TRBJ1-1 | . | TRBV9 | TGTGCCAGCAGTACCTCCAACACTGAAGCTTTCTTT | CASSTSNTEAFF
TRBD1 | TRBJ1-6 | . | TRBV25-1 | TGTGCCAGCAGTCCTCGACAGGGGACGAGTTCACCCCTCCACTTT | CASSPRQGTSSPLHF
. | TRBJ2-1 | . | TRBV6-5 | TGTGCCAGCAGTTACTCGGGTTACAATGAGCAGTTCTTC | CASSYSGYNEQFF
TRBD1 | TRBJ1-6 | . | TRBV9 | TGTGCCAGCAGCCCACACCCCGGGGGACAGGGAAGCTCCTATAATTCACCCCTCCACTTT | CASSPHPGGQGSSYNSPLHF
. | TRBJ2-2 | . | TRBV15 | TGTGCCACCAGCAGAGATTACACCGGGGAGCTGTTTTTT | CATSRDYTGELFF
. | TRBJ2-4 | few | TRBV5-5 | TGTGCCAGCAGCTTGGATCTCGTGAAAAACATTCAGTACTTC | CASSLDLVKNIQYF
TRBD1 | TRBJ2-6 | once | TRBV7-9 | TGTGCCAGCAGCTCGACCGGGGACAGGGCGTTGGGGGCCAACGTCCTGACTTTC | CASSSTGDRALGANVLTF
. | TRBJ1-6 | . | TRBV9 | TGTGCCAGCAGCTCGCTTGTCGGTTCACCCCTCCACTTT | CASSSLVGSPLHF
. | TRBJ1-1 | . | TRBV10-3 | TGTGCCATCAGGGGGGGAAGTATGAACACTGAAGCTTTCTTT | CAIRGGSMNTEAFF
. | TRBJ2-7 | . | TRBV18 | TGTGCCAGCTCACCCAGTGACCCCAGGGTAAGCTCCTACGAGCAGTACTTC | CASSPSDPRVSSYEQYF
. | TRBJ2-4 | . | TRBV18 | TGTGCCAGCTCACTCAACCGGGACCAAAAAAACATTCAGTACTTC | CASSLNRDQKNIQYF
. | TRBJ2-7 | once | TRBV4-1 | TGCGCCAGCAGCCAAGATCAAGAGTTCTCCTACGAGCAGTACTTC | CASSQDQEFSYEQYF
. | TRBJ2-7 | . | TRBV10-3 | TGTGCCATCAGCCCCAGGGGAGGGGAGGGATACGACGAGCAGTACTTC | CAISPRGGEGYDEQYF
. | TRBJ1-1 | . | TRBV6-6 | TGTGCCAGCAGCCCCCAGACAGGGAACACTGAAGCTTTCTTT | CASSPQTGNTEAFF